What follows is one TCR beta chain and its context. Its antigen remains unidentified. This CDR3 contains 13 residues. The V gene's germline CDR1 is SNHLY and CDR2 FYNNEI. V was trimmed by 3 bases and J by 6 bases, leaving 8 bases between them. The data originate from a study of shared clonotypes between healthy human individuals. Points from the study as a whole: Across a handful of donors, naive CD4 shared around 5.3%, naive CD8 over 3%, memory CD4 approximately 2.5%, memory CD8 around 0.42%.

The assay was immunoSEQ multiplex PCR, and TCRdb's table has in-frame clones only and misses some. The sample includes around 990,000 clones, around 77% of them seen just once. Sequenced: memory CD4+ T cells from PBMCs. Subset denoted: CD45RA-negative fraction. The sequence derives from a man aged 18 to 29 in good health. Some clones in this sample may be carry-over from other donors' samples. This chain links TRBV2 with TRBJ2-2; possible D gene TRBD2, 5 bases. In DNA, the CDR3 is TGTGCCAGCAGTGATTGGGGAGCCGGGGAGCTGTTTTTT. It encodes CASSDWGAGELFF.